The 25 T cell receptor beta chains below come from one sample, sequenced in a study of T cell responses to AZD1222 COVID-19 vaccine (dated by TCRdb to the early 2020s). The receptor library was made with the immunoSEQ multiplex PCR assay. TCRdb provides this immuneACCESS table in a form limited to in-frame rearrangements. Some clones are lacking; in checked studies, under half of them reflect an unresolved V gene, and why the rest are absent is not known. The sample includes 100,000 or so clones, with approximately 92% observed a single time. The ten largest clonotypes hold roughly two fifths of the sample. The sample's time point, from its label and the paper: about 28 days (+/-7) after the second vaccine dose. Specimen: peripheral blood, collected 28 days after the second AZD1222 dose. The receptors stem from an adult who received the AZD1222 COVID-19 vaccine.

The J gene is TRBJ2-1, the V gene TRBV6-5; TRBD2 agrees at 11 bases. Losses at the gene ends were 6 bases for V and 8 bases for J; bases not matched to a gene: 3. Germline V gene lookup returns CDR1 MNHEY and CDR2 SVGAGI. This CDR3 region has 13 residues. The chain's CDR3 is CASRTSGNDEQFF. The CDR3 DNA reads TGTGCCAGCAGGACTAGCGGGAATGATGAGCAGTTCTTC.

CDR3 nucleotides: TGTGCCACCAGCAGAGTTGGGTTAACTAGCGGGCGGAAGGGGGGCAATGAGCAGTTCTTC. Translation: CATSRVGLTSGRKGGNEQFF. J is TRBJ2-1 and V is TRBV15; 9 bases match TRBD2. Germline V gives CDR1 LNHNV, CDR2 YYDKDF (reference sequence). V dropped 1 base and J dropped 6; count of bases not matched to a gene: 19. There are 20 residues in the CDR3.

The chain links TRBV3-1 (or the pseudogene TRBV3-2) to TRBJ2-1; D perhaps matches TRBD2 (6 bases). Trimming shortened V by 6 bases and J by 6 bases, and 18 bases separated the two germline ends. Per the germline V gene, CDR1 is LGHDT and CDR2 is YNNKEL (reference sequence). The CDR3 sequence is 15 residues long. This CDR3 is CASSRGLGGLNEQFF. The CDR3 DNA reads TGTGCCAGCAGTCGGGGACTGGGGGGACTCAATGAGCAGTTCTTC.

The sample holds a few counts of this clone. J is TRBJ2-2 and V is TRBV14; a possible D gene is TRBD1 (5 bases). There are 15 residues in the CDR3. CDR1 and CDR2 (germline): SGHDN, FVKESK. The V end was cut by 6 bases, the J end by 0 bases, with 11 bases between. The CDR3 reads CASRLTGANTGELFF. The CDR3 coding sequence is TGTGCCAGCAGACTCACAGGAGCGAACACCGGGGAGCTGTTTTTT.

The chain is built from TRBV5-1 and TRBJ2-5; 7 bases align to TRBD2. Germline V gene data show CDR1 as SGHRS and CDR2 as YFSETQ. The CDR3 has 16 residues. Losses at the gene ends were 4 bases for V and 2 bases for J; bases not matched to a gene: 11. This CDR3 is CASSPGGSGPQETQYF. For the CDR3, the DNA is TGCGCCAGCAGCCCCGGTGGTAGCGGGCCACAAGAGACCCAGTACTTC. The whole variable domain, filled in from reference TRBV5-1 and TRBJ2-5, reads KAGVTQTPRYLIKTRGQQVTLSCSPISGHRSVSWYQQTPGQGLQFLFEYFSETQRNKGNFPGRFSGRQFSNSRSEMNVSTLELGDSALYLCASSPGGSGPQETQYFGPGTRLLVL.

This chain connects TRBV29-1 to TRBJ2-1; TRBD2 matches at 9 bases. V lost 7 bases, J lost 5 bases, and 12 bases stayed unmatched. There are 15 residues in the CDR3. CDR1 is SQVTM, CDR2 ANQGSEA, per germline. CDR3 loop: CSALGGSGSNNEQFF. The CDR3, as DNA: TGCAGCGCTTTGGGGGGTAGCGGGAGTAACAATGAGCAGTTCTTC.

The sample holds one count of this clone. This chain connects TRBV27 to TRBJ1-4; unclear D gene. There are 13 residues in the CDR3. The V gene's germline CDR1 is MNHEY and CDR2 SMNVEV (reference sequence). V lost 2 bases and J 8 bases, leaving 9 bases between the germline ends. In nucleotides, the CDR3 is TGTGCCAGCAGTTTAACAGAACGCGAAAAACTGTTTTTT. As protein: CASSLTEREKLFF.

The chain couples TRBV12-3 or TRBV12-4 to TRBJ1-1; D remains ambiguous. This CDR3 has 13 amino acids. Trimming removed 6 bases from V and 0 bases from J, with 8 bases in between. CDR3 sequence reads: CASSTTMNTEAFF. Here the CDR3 DNA reads TGTGCCAGCAGCACCACGATGAACACTGAAGCTTTCTTT.

This clone has a handful of counts. The CDR3 here is CASSEQVILNTEAFF. The CDR3 nucleotides are TGTGCCAGCAGTGAACAGGTTATCTTGAACACTGAAGCTTTCTTT. V gene TRBV6-1 combines with J gene TRBJ1-1; no reliable D call. The germline V gene has CDR1 MNHNS and CDR2 SASEGT. The CDR3 runs 15 residues. V was pared by 2 bases and J by 0 bases, with 10 bases between.

The V call is TRBV7-3, the J call TRBJ1-1; maybe TRBD1 (6 bases). Germline V CDR1 and CDR2: SGHTA, FQGTGA. CDR3 size: 13 residues. Trimming took off 4 bases at V and 1 base at J, with 7 bases between the two ends. CDR3 DNA sequence: TGTGCCAGCAGCTCGGACAGGAACACTGAAGCTTTCTTT. Its translation: CASSSDRNTEAFF.

The gene calls are TRBV6-5 and TRBJ1-5, with 10 bases aligning to TRBD1. Trimming cost V 8 bases and J 4 bases; bases outside gene matches: 8. This CDR3 is built from 15 residues. Germline V CDR1 and CDR2: MNHEY, SVGAGI. The CDR3 reads CASLRGQGMNQPQHF. Written as DNA, the CDR3 is TGTGCCAGCCTCCGGGGACAGGGGATGAATCAGCCCCAGCATTTT.

The CDR3 DNA follows: TGTGCCAGCAGTGAGACAGGCAGCAATCAGCCCCAGCATTTT. Translating it yields CASSETGSNQPQHF. The chain recombines TRBV6-4 with TRBJ1-5; a possible D gene is TRBD1 (6 bases). The CDR3 extends over 14 amino acids. Per germline, CDR1 MRHNA and CDR2 SNTAGT. V was shortened by 3 bases and J by 1 base, with 7 bases between the two germline ends.

The chain recombines TRBV9 with TRBJ2-6; 9 nucleotides match TRBD1. Germline V gives CDR1 SGDLS, CDR2 YYNGEE. With 4 bases clipped from V and 0 bases from J, the junction kept 8 bases outside the gene matches. CDR3 length: 18 residues. In nucleotides, the CDR3 is TGTGCCAGCAGCTTAACCGGGACAGGGTACTCTGGGGCCAACGTCCTGACTTTC. Translating gives CASSLTGTGYSGANVLTF. Combining the CDR3 with reference TRBV9 and TRBJ2-6 gives the whole variable domain DSGVTQTPKHLITATGQRVTLRCSPRSGDLSVYWYQQSLDQGLQFLIQYYNGEERAKGNILERFSAQQFPDLHSELNLSSLELGDSALYFCASSLTGTGYSGANVLTFGAGSRLTVL.

This chain joins TRBV11-2 and TRBJ2-7; no reliable D call. There are 15 residues in the CDR3. Trimming shortened V by 6 bases and J by 2 bases, and 17 bases separated the two germline ends. Germline lookup yields CDR1 SGHAT and CDR2 FQNNGV. CDR3 nucleotide sequence: TGTGCCAGCAGACGACCGGGCCGCATCCCCTACGAGCAGTACTTC. Its protein product is CASRRPGRIPYEQYF.

This clone turned up a few times. The rearrangement links TRBV5-1 to TRBJ2-7; unclear D gene. V lost 4 bases to trimming and J lost 1 base, with 12 bases between them. Germline values: CDR1 SGHRS, CDR2 YFSETQ. The CDR3 consists of 14 residues. CDR3 DNA: TGCGCCAGCAGCCTGTTAACCGGTTCCTACGAGCAGTACTTC. Encoded protein: CASSLLTGSYEQYF.

The V call is TRBV6-1, the J call TRBJ2-7; D is possibly TRBD1 (8 bases). Trimming removed 2 bases at V and 3 bases at J, with 23 bases between. Looked up from germline, CDR1 is MNHNS and CDR2 is SASEGT. This CDR3 is 18 amino acids long. The DNA for the CDR3 is TGTGCCAGCAGTGAATCCAACAGGGGGAGGGTTTCGGTCTACGAGCAGTACTTC. Translation: CASSESNRGRVSVYEQYF.

This clone was seen just once. This chain connects TRBV6-2 or TRBV6-3 to TRBJ2-1; no clear D gene. V was trimmed by 4 bases and J by 5 bases, leaving 9 bases between them. The CDR3 extends over 13 amino acids. CDR1 and CDR2 from the germline V gene are MNHEY and SVGEGT. CDR3 DNA sequence: TGTGCCAGCAGTTCGCGCGGCAACAATGAGCAGTTCTTC. Translating it yields CASSSRGNNEQFF.

The chain carries TRBV5-1 and TRBJ1-2; TRBD1 aligns across 7 bases. The V gene end was trimmed by 4 bases and the J gene end by 4 bases; junction bases not matched to a gene: 16. The CDR3 has 17 residues. From germline, CDR1 is SGHRS and CDR2 YFSETQ. CDR3 loop: CASSPLDRHKESYGYTF. The CDR3 region has the DNA TGCGCCAGCAGCCCTCTGGACAGGCACAAAGAGAGCTATGGCTACACCTTC.

This chain connects TRBV6-5 to TRBJ1-4; possibly TRBD1 for D (5 bases). Germline V gene data show CDR1 as MNHEY and CDR2 as SVGAGI. CDR3 size: 14 residues. The ends were cut back, 2 bases at V and 5 bases at J, with 9 bases in the middle. CDR3 in amino acids: CASSYTGTNEKLFF. CDR3 bases: TGTGCCAGCAGTTACACCGGGACGAATGAAAAACTGTTTTTT.

The chain carries TRBV7-2 and TRBJ2-5; no firm D call. Trimming stripped 8 bases from V and 4 bases from J, with 14 bases between. The CDR3 has 13 amino acids. The germline CDR1 and CDR2 sequences are SGHTA and FQGNSA. As DNA, the CDR3 is TGTGCCAGCTGCGAGTACACGCGAGAGACCCAGTACTTC. This gives the protein CASCEYTRETQYF. Full variable domain (remainder filled in from reference TRBV7-2 and TRBJ2-5): GAGVSQSPSNKVTEKGKDVELRCDPISGHTALYWYRQSLGQGLEFLIYFQGNSAPDKSGLPSDRFSAERTGGSVSTLTIQRTQQEDSAVYLCASCEYTRETQYFGPGTRLLVL.

This chain links TRBV28 with TRBJ1-1; tentative D call: TRBD1 (6 bases). Germline V gene lookup returns CDR1 MDHEN and CDR2 SYDVKM. This CDR3 spans 14 amino acids. V lost 7 bases and J lost 1, with 13 bases in between. The CDR3 coding sequence is TGTGCCAGCACCCTGACAGGTCCGAACACTGAAGCTTTCTTT. It specifies CASTLTGPNTEAFF.

The DNA of the CDR3 is TGTGCCAGCAGTTCCCCCCCCCTAGCGGGAGGGCCGAGAGGAGCGGACGAGCAGTACTTC. Translation gives CASSSPPLAGGPRGADEQYF. The rearrangement joins TRBV27 to TRBJ2-7; 12 positions match TRBD2. Germline loops: CDR1 MNHEY, CDR2 SMNVEV (reference sequence). V shed 4 bases, J shed 5 bases, and the junction held 21 bases outside the gene matches. The CDR3 has 20 amino acids.

The genes are TRBV23-1 and TRBJ1-2, with D hard to call. TRBV23-1 is flagged as an ORF with uncertain function. This CDR3 spans 14 amino acids. Deletions cut 2 bases from V and 4 bases from J, with 11 bases between. The CDR3 DNA sequence: TGCGCCAGCAGTCAAGTTTGGGGAACCTATGGCTACACCTTC. Its protein is CASSQVWGTYGYTF.

This clone was seen once. This chain links TRBV10-3 with TRBJ2-5, with 9 bases identical to TRBD1. The CDR3 loop spans 17 amino acids. CDR1 ENHRY and CDR2 SYGVKD come from the germline V gene. V trimming: 4 bases; J trimming: 4 bases; junction bases outside the gene matches: 13. The CDR3 loop reads CAISASPGQGKLETQYF. CDR3 coding DNA: TGTGCCATCAGTGCTAGTCCGGGACAGGGTAAATTAGAGACCCAGTACTTC.

The chain combines TRBV9 with TRBJ1-1; possibly TRBD1 for D (6 bases). Germline V gene sequence: CDR1 SGDLS, CDR2 YYNGEE. V was clipped by 7 bases and J by 0 bases, with 19 bases between them. The CDR3 has 16 residues. CDR3 residues: CASRPAGQGLNTEAFF. The CDR3 DNA reads as TGTGCCAGCCGACCGGCCGGGCAGGGGCTGAACACTGAAGCTTTCTTT.